These 13 T cell receptor beta chains were all obtained from the same sample, sequenced in a study of cytomegalovirus exposure and HLA in healthy donors. The PCR used 60 Vbeta and 13 Jbeta primers. Sequencing was performed with immunoSEQ multiplex PCR; in TCRdb, only in-frame clones are kept and a portion is missing. The data show 45,000 to 70,000 clones, with about 82% seen just once and around 1.4% held by the top ten. Input material: PBMCs. Receptor source: a young man in good health and CMV-seronegative.

V gene TRBV9 combines with J gene TRBJ2-7, with 7 bases lining up with TRBD1. The CDR3 has 16 residues. J gave up 3 bases and V 3 bases, and 12 bases lay outside the gene matches. Germline CDR1 and CDR2: SGDLS and YYNGEE. CDR3 amino acids: CASSGGDNRGYYEQYF. The CDR3, as DNA: TGTGCCAGCAGCGGAGGGGATAACAGGGGATACTACGAGCAGTACTTC.

The genes are TRBV19 and TRBJ1-2; 8 nucleotides align to TRBD1. The germline V gene has CDR1 LNHDA and CDR2 SQIVND (reference sequence). V trimming: 3 bases; J trimming: 4 bases; junction bases outside the gene matches: 7. The CDR3 runs 15 residues. Written as DNA, the CDR3 is TGTGCCAGTAGTATGGACAGGGCGCAGTCCTATGGCTACACCTTC. Encoded protein: CASSMDRAQSYGYTF.

This clone occurred once. The chain uses TRBV7-2 and TRBJ1-1; 8 bases fit TRBD1. The V and J ends lost 4 bases and 5 bases, in that order; junction bases with no gene match: 12. The CDR3 totals 16 residues. The germline CDR1 and CDR2 sequences are SGHTA and FQGNSA. The CDR3 here is CASSSVYRGSGTEAFF. Here the CDR3 DNA reads TGTGCCAGCAGCTCAGTCTACAGGGGGAGTGGGACTGAAGCTTTCTTT.

The V call is TRBV9, the J call TRBJ2-2; TRBD2 aligns across 9 bases. The CDR3 has 16 residues. Trimming removed 0 bases from V and 3 bases from J; junction bases left unmatched: 3. Germline CDR1 is SGDLS and CDR2 is YYNGEE. The CDR3 here is CASSVGSGGYTGELFF. The CDR3 DNA sequence: TGTGCCAGCAGCGTAGGTAGCGGGGGCTACACCGGGGAGCTGTTTTTT.

The rearrangement joins TRBV11-3 to TRBJ2-1; TRBD2 aligns across 14 bases. Germline V gives CDR1 SGHNT, CDR2 YENEEA. The CDR3 spans 17 residues. V lost 5 bases, J lost 6 bases, and 9 bases stayed unmatched. CDR3 DNA: TGTGCCAGCAGCCTAACCTACGGGACTAGCGGGAGCAATGAGCAGTTCTTC. Translating it yields CASSLTYGTSGSNEQFF. Looking up the rest from reference TRBV11-3 and TRBJ2-1 gives the full variable domain: EAGVVQSPRYKIIEKKQPVAFWCNPISGHNTLYWYLQNLGQGPELLIRYENEEAVDDSQLPKDRFSAERLKGVDSTLKIQPAELGDSAVYLCASSLTYGTSGSNEQFFGPGTRLTVL.

V and J are TRBV9 and TRBJ2-1; 10 positions match TRBD2. The CDR3 totals 15 residues. The germline V gene has CDR1 SGDLS and CDR2 YYNGEE. The junction had 3 bases not matched to a gene; V was cut back by 2 bases and J by 4 bases. The DNA of the CDR3 is TGTGCCAGCAGCGTCGGGACTAGCGTATACAATGAGCAGTTCTTC. It yields the protein CASSVGTSVYNEQFF.

V gene TRBV11-3 combines with J gene TRBJ1-2; TRBD1 might be the D (6 bases). Germline values: CDR1 SGHNT, CDR2 YENEEA. Trimming pared 0 bases from V and 5 bases from J, leaving 7 bases between. The CDR3 consists of 13 residues. DNA for the CDR3: TGTGCCAGCAGCTTAGATCAGGGGTATGGCTACACCTTC. It is translated as CASSLDQGYGYTF. The full variable domain, completed using reference TRBV11-3 and TRBJ1-2, is EAGVVQSPRYKIIEKKQPVAFWCNPISGHNTLYWYLQNLGQGPELLIRYENEEAVDDSQLPKDRFSAERLKGVDSTLKIQPAELGDSAVYLCASSLDQGYGYTFGSGTRLTVV.

V and J are TRBV21-1 and TRBJ1-5; the tabulated D call, TRBD1, remains unverified against the DNA. TRBV21-1 is flagged as a pseudogene. This CDR3 has 15 amino acids. The CDR3 region has the DNA TGTGCCAGCAGCAAAGAGGCCAGGGGAGTTCAGCCCCAGCATTTT. Protein product: CASSKEARGVQPQHF.

The chain uses TRBV6-6 and TRBJ2-5; TRBD2 aligns across 11 bases. Unmatched junction bases numbered 0, after V lost 8 bases and J lost 1 base. This CDR3 is 13 amino acids long. Germline V gene lookup returns CDR1 MNHNY and CDR2 SVGAGI (reference sequence). The chain's CDR3 is CASGTSGQETQYF. The DNA of the CDR3 is TGTGCCAGCGGGACTAGCGGCCAAGAGACCCAGTACTTC.

CDR3 amino acids: CASSRTSGTDTQYF. DNA of the CDR3: TGTGCCAGCAGCCGGACTAGCGGCACAGATACGCAGTATTTT. The chain is built from TRBV7-9 and TRBJ2-3; 9 nucleotides align to TRBD2. Germline V lookup: CDR1 SEHNR, CDR2 FQNEAQ (reference sequence). The CDR3 totals 14 residues. J gave up 1 base and V 5 bases, and 1 base lay outside the gene matches.

Of note for this clone: Other nucleotide sequences in the sample specify the same CDR3. The chain employs TRBV6-5 and TRBJ2-7, with D possibly TRBD1 on 5 matching bases. CDR3 length: 15 residues. Germline V gene lookup returns CDR1 MNHEY and CDR2 SVGAGI. The ends were cut back, 0 bases at V and 0 bases at J, with 9 bases in the middle. The DNA for the CDR3 is TGTGCCAGCAGTTACTCGACAGCGAGCTCCTACGAGCAGTACTTC. This sequence encodes CASSYSTASSYEQYF.

The chain links TRBV9 to TRBJ1-1; the match to TRBD1 covers 7 bases. The germline gives CDR1 SGDLS, CDR2 YYNGEE. The CDR3 has 14 amino acids. V dropped 3 bases and J dropped 0; count of bases not matched to a gene: 2. The CDR3 region is CASSAGTVNTEAFF. The CDR3 bases are TGTGCCAGCAGCGCCGGGACAGTGAACACTGAAGCTTTCTTT.

This chain links TRBV7-9 with TRBJ2-7; the D gene is possibly TRBD1 (5 bases). V lost 3 bases and J lost 7, with 16 bases in between. Germline values: CDR1 SEHNR, CDR2 FQNEAQ (reference sequence). The CDR3 length is 14 residues. DNA for the CDR3: TGTGCCAGCAGCTTTACAAGCAGGGCGGAAGAGCAGTACTTC. Protein product: CASSFTSRAEEQYF.